This T cell receptor (beta chain) was profiled in a study of cytomegalovirus exposure and HLA in healthy donors. V dropped 5 bases and J dropped 6 bases, with 13 bases sitting between them. The CDR3 has 14 residues. CDR1 and CDR2 (germline): SGHTA, FQGNSA. The PCR ran on 60 Vbeta and 13 Jbeta primers. Profiling relied on immunoSEQ multiplex PCR, and the TCRdb table lists in-frame clones only, not all of them. The table shows under 150,000 clones, with approximately 78% occurring only once. The V and J genes are TRBV7-2 and TRBJ2-2; no reliable D call. The sequence was collected from a middle-aged woman in good health and CMV-seropositive. The sample comprised PBMCs. CDR3 sequence (DNA): TGTGCCAGCAGCGTCTCTCCACTGGCCGGGGAGCTGTTTTTT. Its translation: CASSVSPLAGELFF.